The rows below give T cell receptor beta chains drawn from one sample of a study of T cells in Graves' hyperthyroidism and ophthalmopathy. TCRdb ran MiXCR on the multiplex PCR reads and lists one entry per CDR3 protein. The repertoire has about 46,000 distinct CDR3 sequences, about 52% of them found once; the top ten carry roughly a third. The sample was peripheral blood or thyroid tissue (not recorded which). All receptors derive from a woman in her forties or fifties with Graves' hyperthyroidism. Both conserved end residues are part of each CDR3. The D gene is left open where the match is weak. Where a row states a size, it is once, few, many or the class of an expanded clone; other rows omit it.

>TRBD2|-|TRBV7-2|TRBJ2-7
TGTGCCAGCAGCCGATGGACTAGCGGGGCATCCTACGAGCAGTACTTC
CASSRWTSGASYEQYF
>-|many|TRBV7-3|TRBJ2-7
TGTGCCAGCACTCCCAGGGACTACGAGCAGTACTTC
CASTPRDYEQYF
>-|-|TRBV12-3/TRBV12-4|TRBJ1-1
TGTGCCAGCAGTTTTGCGGGGGGTCACACTGAAGCTTTCTTT
CASSFAGGHTEAFF
>-|many|TRBV4-1|TRBJ1-4
TGCGCCAGCAGCCCCCAGAGGTGGTATAATGAAAAACTGTTTTTT
CASSPQRWYNEKLFF
>-|many|TRBV28|TRBJ1-3
TGTGCCAGCAGTTCCGGAAAGAGCTCTGGAAACACCATATATTTT
CASSSGKSSGNTIYF
>-|many|TRBV27|TRBJ1-5
TGTGCCAGCAGTGCAGGGGATAGCACCATCCAGCCCCAGCATTTT
CASSAGDSTIQPQHF
>-|-|TRBV5-5|TRBJ1-5
TGTGCCAGCAGCTTGGCCGGACGGCAGCCCCAGCATTTT
CASSLAGRQPQHF
>-|once|TRBV2|TRBJ1-1
TGTGCCAGCAGTGTTAACGTGAACACTGAAGCTTTCTTT
CASSVNVNTEAFF
>-|many|TRBV7-8|TRBJ1-1
TGTGCCAGCAGCTCCATCTCAGGAAGGACTGAAGCTTTCTTT
CASSSISGRTEAFF
>-|many|TRBV12-3/TRBV12-4|TRBJ2-2
TGTGCCAGCGGGCAGTCCACCGGGGAGCTGTTTTTT
CASGQSTGELFF
>-|-|TRBV2|TRBJ2-7
TGTGCCAGCAGTGAACAGGGGACCTACGAGCAGTACTTC
CASSEQGTYEQYF
>-|-|TRBV7-3|TRBJ2-5
TGTGCCAGCAGCTTATATGGGACGGAAGAGACCCAGTACTTC
CASSLYGTEETQYF
>TRBD1|many|TRBV20-1|TRBJ1-5
TGCAGTGCTAGCTCCCAGGGGGGTAATCAGCCCCAGCATTTT
CSASSQGGNQPQHF
>-|many|TRBV19|TRBJ2-1
TGTGCCAGTAGTATTTTCGGGCCAAAATACAATGAGCAGTTCTTC
CASSIFGPKYNEQFF